The rows below give T cell receptor beta chains drawn from one sample of a study of human T cells and chemical hapten exposure. TCRdb re-called the RACE reads through MiXCR, storing one row per CDR3 protein. This sample carries tens of thousands of distinct CDR3 sequences, roughly 11% of them seen once, and the ten largest clones take 2.2%. The sample in question was whole blood, obtained in connection with sensitization to the hapten diphenylcyclopropenone (DPC). The source of these receptors is a man aged 35 to 55 with alopecia areata. Some clones in this sample may be carry-over from other donors' samples. The CDR3 runs from the conserved cysteine through the conserved F or W. The D gene is left open where the match is weak. Clone size is stated in some rows and not others, as once, few, many or a class when expanded.

abundance: -; j_gene: TRBJ2-5; d_gene: -; v_gene: TRBV13; CDR3aa: CASSFGLKPIPEYQETQYF; CDR3nt: TGTGCCAGCAGCTTTGGTTTGAAACCTATCCCGGAGTACCAAGAGACCCAGTACTTC
abundance: few; j_gene: TRBJ2-6; d_gene: -; v_gene: TRBV5-1; CDR3aa: CASTLGALSGANVLTF; CDR3nt: TGCGCCAGCACTTTAGGGGCGCTCTCTGGGGCCAACGTCCTGACTTTC
abundance: many; j_gene: TRBJ2-5; d_gene: TRBD2; v_gene: TRBV25-1; CDR3aa: CASSGERVAGGLGTQYF; CDR3nt: TGTGCCAGCAGTGGAGAACGAGTAGCGGGAGGGCTTGGGACCCAGTACTTC
abundance: -; j_gene: TRBJ1-6; d_gene: -; v_gene: TRBV5-1; CDR3aa: CASSLAEGSPLHF; CDR3nt: TGCGCCAGCAGCTTGGCCGAGGGGTCACCCCTCCACTTT
abundance: -; j_gene: TRBJ2-1; d_gene: -; v_gene: TRBV27; CDR3aa: CASSRTVISYNEQFF; CDR3nt: TGTGCCAGCAGTCGTACAGTGATATCCTACAATGAGCAGTTCTTC
abundance: -; j_gene: TRBJ2-3; d_gene: -; v_gene: TRBV6-6; CDR3aa: CASRMTESTDTQYF; CDR3nt: TGTGCCAGCAGAATGACAGAGAGCACAGATACGCAGTATTTT
abundance: -; j_gene: TRBJ2-3; d_gene: -; v_gene: TRBV5-1; CDR3aa: CASSVGRNTDTQYF; CDR3nt: TGCGCCAGTTCCGTTGGACGGAACACAGATACGCAGTATTTT
abundance: few; j_gene: TRBJ2-1; d_gene: -; v_gene: TRBV4-1; CDR3aa: CASSQGELIYNEQFF; CDR3nt: TGCGCCAGCAGCCAAGGAGAGCTCATATACAATGAGCAGTTCTTC
abundance: many; j_gene: TRBJ2-1; d_gene: TRBD2; v_gene: TRBV28; CDR3aa: CASSLSLAGGPQSSYNEQFF; CDR3nt: TGTGCCAGCAGTTTATCCCTAGCGGGAGGGCCCCAGAGCTCCTACAATGAGCAGTTCTTC
abundance: -; j_gene: TRBJ1-1; d_gene: -; v_gene: TRBV2; CDR3aa: CASSEVITDPQTEAFF; CDR3nt: TGTGCCAGCAGTGAAGTAATAACAGACCCCCAAACTGAAGCTTTCTTT
abundance: few; j_gene: TRBJ1-4; d_gene: TRBD1; v_gene: TRBV7-9; CDR3aa: CASSLRTGGDEKLFF; CDR3nt: TGTGCCAGCAGCCTCAGGACAGGCGGCGATGAAAAACTGTTTTTT
abundance: -; j_gene: TRBJ1-4; d_gene: -; v_gene: TRBV29-1; CDR3aa: CSVKGATNEKLFF; CDR3nt: TGCAGCGTTAAGGGCGCAACTAATGAAAAACTGTTTTTT
abundance: -; j_gene: TRBJ1-2; d_gene: -; v_gene: TRBV24-1; CDR3aa: CATRPLVRNYGYTF; CDR3nt: TGTGCCACCAGGCCTTTGGTCCGAAACTATGGCTACACCTTC
abundance: -; j_gene: TRBJ1-5; d_gene: -; v_gene: TRBV6-1; CDR3aa: CASSEEWGQPQHF; CDR3nt: TGTGCCAGCAGTGAAGAATGGGGGCAGCCCCAGCATTTT
abundance: many; j_gene: TRBJ2-6; d_gene: -; v_gene: TRBV7-9; CDR3aa: CASSLTKGQNLSGANVLTF; CDR3nt: TGTGCCAGCAGCCTCACAAAGGGGCAAAATCTCTCTGGGGCCAACGTCCTGACTTTC
abundance: many; j_gene: TRBJ1-2; d_gene: TRBD1; v_gene: TRBV29-1; CDR3aa: CSVDRDRDFTNYGYTF; CDR3nt: TGCAGCGTTGACCGGGACAGAGATTTTACTAACTATGGCTACACCTTC
abundance: -; j_gene: TRBJ2-1; d_gene: TRBD2; v_gene: TRBV19; CDR3aa: CASSPGLATYNEQFF; CDR3nt: TGTGCCAGTAGTCCGGGACTAGCGACGTACAATGAGCAGTTCTTC
abundance: -; j_gene: TRBJ2-1; d_gene: -; v_gene: TRBV29-1; CDR3aa: CSAYRDFTYNEQFF; CDR3nt: TGCAGCGCCTACCGGGATTTCACCTACAATGAGCAGTTCTTC
abundance: -; j_gene: TRBJ2-3; d_gene: TRBD2; v_gene: TRBV5-6; CDR3aa: CASSSGLAGLDTQYF; CDR3nt: TGTGCCAGCAGCAGCGGACTAGCGGGATTAGATACGCAGTATTTT
abundance: -; j_gene: TRBJ2-1; d_gene: -; v_gene: TRBV5-1; CDR3aa: CASSDQGTLVADEQFF; CDR3nt: TGCGCCAGCAGCGACCAAGGGACACTGGTCGCTGATGAGCAGTTCTTC
abundance: many; j_gene: TRBJ1-1; d_gene: -; v_gene: TRBV12-3/TRBV12-4; CDR3aa: CASSFSGVDTEAFF; CDR3nt: TGTGCCAGCAGTTTTTCAGGGGTGGACACTGAAGCTTTCTTT
abundance: -; j_gene: TRBJ1-5; d_gene: -; v_gene: TRBV11-3; CDR3aa: CASSSGVDSNQPQHF; CDR3nt: TGTGCCAGCAGCTCAGGGGTCGATAGCAATCAGCCCCAGCATTTT
abundance: few; j_gene: TRBJ2-5; d_gene: -; v_gene: TRBV21-1; CDR3aa: CASSKEQELMSAETQYF; CDR3nt: TGTGCCAGCAGCAAAGAACAGGAATTAATGAGCGCAGAGACCCAGTACTTC
abundance: -; j_gene: TRBJ2-3; d_gene: -; v_gene: TRBV6-1; CDR3aa: CASSERGGHTDTQYF; CDR3nt: TGTGCCAGCAGTGAAAGGGGCGGGCACACAGATACGCAGTATTTT
abundance: few; j_gene: TRBJ1-1; d_gene: -; v_gene: TRBV3-1; CDR3aa: CASTPVRGNTEAFF; CDR3nt: TGTGCCAGCACCCCTGTGCGTGGCAACACTGAAGCTTTCTTT
abundance: -; j_gene: TRBJ2-3; d_gene: TRBD1; v_gene: TRBV11-3; CDR3aa: CASSPGQGKGTDTQYF; CDR3nt: TGTGCCAGCAGCCCTGGACAGGGAAAGGGTACAGATACGCAGTATTTT
abundance: many; j_gene: TRBJ2-1; d_gene: TRBD1; v_gene: TRBV4-2; CDR3aa: CASSPRGQGGLEQFF; CDR3nt: TGTGCCAGCAGCCCGAGAGGACAGGGGGGTTTGGAGCAGTTCTTC
abundance: -; j_gene: TRBJ2-5; d_gene: -; v_gene: TRBV2; CDR3aa: CASGGETQYF; CDR3nt: TGTGCCAGCGGAGGCGAGACCCAGTACTTC
abundance: few; j_gene: TRBJ2-1; d_gene: -; v_gene: TRBV5-8; CDR3aa: CASSPLSGRRYNEQFF; CDR3nt: TGTGCCAGCAGCCCCCTTAGCGGCAGACGATACAATGAGCAGTTCTTC
abundance: few; j_gene: TRBJ2-2; d_gene: -; v_gene: TRBV12-5; CDR3aa: CASGSQGYTGELFF; CDR3nt: TGTGCTAGTGGTTCACAGGGCTACACCGGGGAGCTGTTTTTT
abundance: -; j_gene: TRBJ2-7; d_gene: -; v_gene: TRBV19; CDR3aa: CASSIPPGVEQYF; CDR3nt: TGTGCCAGTAGTATCCCTCCGGGAGTGGAGCAGTACTTC
abundance: -; j_gene: TRBJ1-2; d_gene: -; v_gene: TRBV29-1; CDR3aa: CSVEGRGYGYTF; CDR3nt: TGCAGCGTTGAAGGCAGGGGCTATGGCTACACCTTC
abundance: many; j_gene: TRBJ2-6; d_gene: -; v_gene: TRBV5-1; CDR3aa: CASSWGSSGANVLTF; CDR3nt: TGCGCCAGCAGCTGGGGGTCCTCTGGGGCCAACGTCCTGACTTTC
abundance: -; j_gene: TRBJ2-3; d_gene: TRBD1; v_gene: TRBV12-3/TRBV12-4; CDR3aa: CASSLQGQGRDTQYF; CDR3nt: TGTGCCAGCAGTTTACAGGGACAGGGACGCGATACGCAGTATTTT
abundance: few; j_gene: TRBJ2-3; d_gene: -; v_gene: TRBV6-1; CDR3aa: CASISLDGYTDTQYF; CDR3nt: TGTGCCAGCATCTCACTAGATGGGTACACAGATACGCAGTATTTT
abundance: -; j_gene: TRBJ2-2; d_gene: TRBD2; v_gene: TRBV7-3; CDR3aa: CASRTEKGLAGNTGELFF; CDR3nt: TGTGCCAGCAGGACCGAAAAGGGACTAGCGGGAAATACCGGGGAGCTGTTTTTT
abundance: few; j_gene: TRBJ2-1; d_gene: -; v_gene: TRBV19; CDR3aa: CATKQFRGGTYNEQFF; CDR3nt: TGTGCCACGAAACAGTTCAGGGGGGGAACCTACAATGAGCAGTTCTTC
abundance: many; j_gene: TRBJ1-1; d_gene: -; v_gene: TRBV29-1; CDR3aa: CSVVRGLDTEAFF; CDR3nt: TGCAGCGTTGTAAGAGGGTTGGACACTGAAGCTTTCTTT
abundance: -; j_gene: TRBJ2-1; d_gene: -; v_gene: TRBV6-2/TRBV6-3; CDR3aa: CASSSGTANEQFF; CDR3nt: TGTGCCAGCAGTTCGGGAACAGCGAATGAGCAGTTCTTC
abundance: many; j_gene: TRBJ1-1; d_gene: TRBD1; v_gene: TRBV24-1; CDR3aa: CATSDGDRVTEAFF; CDR3nt: TGTGCCACCAGTGATGGGGACAGGGTAACTGAAGCTTTCTTT
abundance: many; j_gene: TRBJ2-3; d_gene: TRBD2; v_gene: TRBV4-1; CDR3aa: CASSQFSGRVSDTQYF; CDR3nt: TGCGCCAGCAGCCAATTTAGCGGGAGGGTCTCAGATACGCAGTATTTT
abundance: -; j_gene: TRBJ1-1; d_gene: TRBD1; v_gene: TRBV11-2; CDR3aa: CASSLTGITEAFF; CDR3nt: TGTGCCAGCAGCTTGACAGGGATAACTGAAGCTTTCTTT
abundance: -; j_gene: TRBJ2-2; d_gene: -; v_gene: TRBV9; CDR3aa: CASSVELAKNTGELFF; CDR3nt: TGTGCCAGCAGCGTAGAGTTAGCGAAGAACACCGGGGAGCTGTTTTTT
abundance: few; j_gene: TRBJ2-7; d_gene: -; v_gene: TRBV28; CDR3aa: CASSWTYEQYF; CDR3nt: TGTGCCAGCAGTTGGACCTACGAGCAGTACTTC
abundance: -; j_gene: TRBJ2-5; d_gene: -; v_gene: TRBV7-2; CDR3aa: CASSLRQETQYF; CDR3nt: TGTGCCAGCAGCTTAAGACAAGAGACCCAGTACTTC
abundance: few; j_gene: TRBJ1-2; d_gene: -; v_gene: TRBV11-1; CDR3aa: CASSLQGIDGYTF; CDR3nt: TGTGCCAGCAGCTTGCAGGGGATTGATGGCTACACCTTC
abundance: few; j_gene: TRBJ2-3; d_gene: -; v_gene: TRBV28; CDR3aa: CASRGGATDTQYF; CDR3nt: TGTGCCAGCAGGGGGGGGGCCACAGATACGCAGTATTTT
abundance: -; j_gene: TRBJ2-1; d_gene: -; v_gene: TRBV12-5; CDR3aa: CASSDRPWTIRDEQFF; CDR3nt: TGTGCTAGTTCTGATCGTCCTTGGACCATCAGGGATGAGCAGTTCTTC
abundance: -; j_gene: TRBJ2-1; d_gene: TRBD1; v_gene: TRBV7-8; CDR3aa: CASRSDRAYNEQFF; CDR3nt: TGTGCCAGCAGGAGTGACAGGGCCTACAATGAGCAGTTCTTC
abundance: -; j_gene: TRBJ2-6; d_gene: -; v_gene: TRBV27; CDR3aa: CASSFGQLSGANVLTF; CDR3nt: TGTGCCAGCAGTTTCGGGCAGCTCTCTGGGGCCAACGTCCTGACTTTC
abundance: many; j_gene: TRBJ2-7; d_gene: -; v_gene: TRBV4-2; CDR3aa: CASSQYPGPGYEQYF; CDR3nt: TGTGCCAGCAGCCAATACCCGGGACCTGGCTACGAGCAGTACTTC
abundance: -; j_gene: TRBJ1-1; d_gene: -; v_gene: TRBV6-5; CDR3aa: CASSYKGTGLNTEAFF; CDR3nt: TGTGCCAGCAGTTATAAGGGAACAGGATTGAACACTGAAGCTTTCTTT
abundance: many; j_gene: TRBJ2-3; d_gene: -; v_gene: TRBV7-2; CDR3aa: CASSPGLAAPDTQYF; CDR3nt: TGTGCCAGCAGCCCCGGTCTTGCCGCGCCAGATACGCAGTATTTT
abundance: few; j_gene: TRBJ2-1; d_gene: TRBD2; v_gene: TRBV10-3; CDR3aa: CAIRGTSGSDEQFF; CDR3nt: TGTGCCATCAGGGGGACTAGCGGGAGCGATGAGCAGTTCTTC
abundance: -; j_gene: TRBJ1-5; d_gene: -; v_gene: TRBV19; CDR3aa: CASSSPRGGIHSRPQHF; CDR3nt: TGTGCCAGTAGTTCGCCTCGGGGGGGGATCCATAGCAGGCCCCAGCATTTT